The clone carrying this T cell receptor (beta chain) was recorded at least ten times. Its antigen is unknown. Generation of TCR cDNA used 5'RACE template switching (which added a universal primer site and UMIs). MiXCR, applied by TCRdb to the 5' RACE reads, yields one record per CDR3 protein. Of about 340,000 distinct CDR3 sequences in the sample, 8.5% to 10% were seen once. This record comes from a study of T cells after yellow fever vaccination. Study results and limitations: Most clones from primary vaccination were detected again post-booster (about 95% CD4, roughly 90% CD8).

The TCR was taken from a young man who received the YFV17D yellow fever vaccine. The sequences come from PBMCs, collected on the day of the first yellow fever vaccination.

For the CDR3, the DNA is TGTGCCAGCAGCTTGGGTGTCAGCGCCGGGGAGCTGTTTTTT. Translating it yields CASSLGVSAGELFF. The rearrangement links TRBV5-4 to TRBJ2-2; D is uncertain. This CDR3 has 14 amino acids. Deletions cut 0 bases from V and 6 bases from J, with 9 bases between. Germline CDR1 and CDR2: SGHNT and YYREEE (reference sequence). Looking up the rest from reference TRBV5-4 and TRBJ2-2 gives the full variable domain: ETGVTQSPTHLIKTRGQQVTLRCSSQSGHNTVSWYQQALGQGPQFIFQYYREEENGRGNFPPRFSGLQFPNYSSELNVNALELDDSALYLCASSLGVSAGELFFGEGSRLTVL.